Listed here are 25 T cell receptor beta chains from one sample, sequenced in a study of shared clonotypes between healthy human individuals. As defined, naive CD8 cells were CD45RO-negative and positively selected for CCR7, with terminally differentiated effector memory CD45RA+ cells excluded. Here immunoSEQ multiplex PCR was the method, and the copy in TCRdb shows in-frame clones only, minus some. Among about 680,000 clones listed, about 91% were seen once. The sequenced sample consisted of naive CD8+ T cells sorted from blood. Every receptor here comes from a man aged 25-40 years in good health.

The sample holds one count of this clone. The chain links TRBV28 to TRBJ2-7, with 8 nucleotides matching TRBD1. V was pared by 6 bases and J by 0 bases, with 10 bases of the junction left unmatched. The CDR3 totals 16 residues. Germline loops: CDR1 MDHEN, CDR2 SYDVKM. CDR3 nucleotide sequence: TGTGCCAGCAGCGACAGGACAGGGCTACCCTCCTACGAGCAGTACTTC. Its translation: CASSDRTGLPSYEQYF.

The rearrangement links TRBV29-1 to TRBJ2-7; D gene ambiguous. V dropped 7 bases and J dropped 5 bases, with 15 bases sitting between them. Germline lookup yields CDR1 SQVTM and CDR2 ANQGSEA. The CDR3 sequence is 12 residues long. CDR3 bases: TGCAGCGCGACTGGGAATTCCGACGAGCAGTACTTC. It yields the protein CSATGNSDEQYF.

The rearrangement links TRBV6-1 to TRBJ2-3; 7 bases fit TRBD2. This CDR3 comprises 15 residues. CDR1 is MNHNS and CDR2 is SASEGT in the germline V gene. Germline trimming cut 6 bases from V and 3 bases from J; bases unmatched to any gene: 9. In DNA, the CDR3 is TGTGCCAGCAGGGGGAGGGTAGCTAAGACAGATACGCAGTATTTT. Protein sequence: CASRGRVAKTDTQYF.

This rearrangement joins TRBV27 to TRBJ1-2; 7 bases map to TRBD1. Trimming took 10 bases from V and 4 from J; bases not matched to a gene: 6. The CDR3 is 12 amino acids. Germline loops: CDR1 MNHEY, CDR2 SMNVEV (reference sequence). This CDR3 reads CATRQGTYGYTF. As DNA, the CDR3 is TGTGCCACCCGACAGGGAACCTATGGCTACACCTTC.

The chain recombines TRBV10-3 with TRBJ1-2; 7 bases line up with TRBD1. The CDR3 length is 17 residues. The J segment lost 1 base and the V segment lost 0 bases, leaving 8 bases of the junction unmatched. Germline loops: CDR1 ENHRY, CDR2 SYGVKD. CDR3 sequence (DNA): TGTGCCATCAGTGAGTCGGGACAGCCCACGAGTAACTATGGCTACACCTTC. Amino acid sequence: CAISESGQPTSNYGYTF.

Written as DNA, the CDR3 is TGTGCCAGCAGTCTTACTAGGGTGGACGCGAACACCGGGGAGCTGTTTTTT. It translates to CASSLTRVDANTGELFF. The chain is built from TRBV27 and TRBJ2-2, with D possibly matching TRBD2 (5 bases). The V gene's germline CDR1 is MNHEY and CDR2 SMNVEV (reference sequence). The ends were cut back, 5 bases at V and 0 bases at J, with 16 bases in the middle. The CDR3 length is 17 residues.

This clone was picked up one time. The CDR3 coding sequence is TGTGCCAGCAGTGGAGACAGGACTAGCGGGACTCGGTGGTACTTC. Protein sequence: CASSGDRTSGTRWYF. This rearrangement joins TRBV6-1 to TRBJ2-7; 12 bases match TRBD2. The CDR3 sequence is 15 residues long. CDR1 is MNHNS, CDR2 SASEGT, per germline. V lost 4 bases and J lost 12; bases outside the gene matches: 13.

V usage is TRBV6-5 and J usage is TRBJ1-1; D perhaps matches TRBD1 (5 bases). The CDR3 length is 13 residues. V lost 7 bases to trimming and J lost 8 bases, with 17 bases between them. Germline CDR1 MNHEY, CDR2 SVGAGI. Written as DNA, the CDR3 is TGTGCCAGCATGAGGGGCGCCGCAAGCGAAGCTTTCTTT. It encodes CASMRGAASEAFF.

The sample holds one count of this clone. The V gene is TRBV9, the J gene TRBJ2-2; 12 bases line up with TRBD2. CDR3 length equals 17 residues. V was clipped by 4 bases and J by 1 base; unmatched bases: 5. Germline assignment: CDR1 SGDLS and CDR2 YYNGEE. CDR3 nucleotide sequence: TGTGCCAGCAGCTCCAAGACTAGCGGGAGGAACACCGGGGAGCTGTTTTTT. This gives the protein CASSSKTSGRNTGELFF.

The J gene is TRBJ1-1, the V gene TRBV2; tentative D call: TRBD1 (5 bases). V lost 3 bases, J lost 0 bases, and 8 bases lay in between. The CDR3 loop spans 14 amino acids. Germline V gene sequence: CDR1 SNHLY, CDR2 FYNNEI. CDR3 in amino acids: CASSEGHLNTEAFF. The CDR3, as DNA: TGTGCCAGCAGTGAGGGGCACCTGAACACTGAAGCTTTCTTT.

V and J are TRBV28 and TRBJ2-2; maybe TRBD2 (5 bases). V was clipped by 3 bases and J by 4 bases, with 9 bases between them. The CDR3 sequence is 14 residues long. CDR1 MDHEN and CDR2 SYDVKM come from the germline V gene. CDR3 in amino acids: CASSFAAGTGELFF. CDR3 DNA sequence: TGTGCCAGCAGTTTCGCGGCGGGCACCGGGGAGCTGTTTTTT.

The gene calls are TRBV29-1 and TRBJ2-5, with 8 bases identical to TRBD2. CDR1 and CDR2 from the germline V gene are SQVTM and ANQGSEA. J gave up 0 bases and V 0 bases, and 15 bases lay outside the gene matches. This CDR3 is built from 19 residues. The CDR3 here is CSVEDLGGREVSYQETQYF. In DNA form, the CDR3 reads TGCAGCGTTGAAGATCTCGGGGGGCGGGAGGTCTCGTACCAAGAGACCCAGTACTTC.

The V call is TRBV7-9, the J call TRBJ2-1, with D tentatively TRBD1 or TRBD2 (5 bases each). CDR3 length: 16 residues. The V end lost 6 bases, the J end lost 2 bases, and 17 bases lay between the germline ends. Germline-derived CDR1 and CDR2 are SEHNR and FQNEAQ (reference sequence). The CDR3 nucleotides are TGTGCCAGCAGTTCCAGATGGGGGACGGCCTACAATGAGCAGTTCTTC. Translating it yields CASSSRWGTAYNEQFF.

The CDR3: CARAREGRGKTDTQYF. The CDR3 DNA reads TGTGCCAGGGCCAGGGAGGGAAGGGGGAAAACAGATACGCAGTATTTT. The J gene is TRBJ2-3, the V gene TRBV6-4; D possibly corresponds to TRBD2 (7 bases). Germline assignment: CDR1 MRHNA and CDR2 SNTAGT. The CDR3 runs 16 residues. Deletions cut 9 bases from V and 3 bases from J, with 22 bases between.

This chain links TRBV11-2 with TRBJ2-3, with 10 bases identical to TRBD2. The CDR3 runs 14 residues. The V gene end was trimmed by 3 bases and the J gene end by 5 bases; junction bases not matched to a gene: 2. The germline CDR1 and CDR2 sequences are SGHAT and FQNNGV. The CDR3 loop reads CASSLVAGGDTQYF. DNA for the CDR3: TGTGCCAGCAGCTTGGTAGCGGGAGGAGATACGCAGTATTTT. Variable domain in full (rest from reference TRBV11-2 and TRBJ2-3): EAGVAQSPRYKIIEKRQSVAFWCNPISGHATLYWYQQILGQGPKLLIQFQNNGVVDDSQLPKDRFSAERLKGVDSTLKIQPAKLEDSAVYLCASSLVAGGDTQYFGPGTRLTVL.

The V call is TRBV10-3, the J call TRBJ2-7, with no clear D. Germline CDR1 and CDR2: ENHRY and SYGVKD. The V end lost 0 bases, the J end lost 4 bases, and 10 bases lay between the germline ends. There are 14 residues in the CDR3. The CDR3 sequence: CAISESTRNYEQYF. CDR3 bases: TGTGCCATCAGTGAGTCAACACGGAATTACGAGCAGTACTTC.

This chain links TRBV5-4 with TRBJ1-5; D is ambiguous. The ends were cut back, 1 base at V and 9 bases at J, with 14 bases in the middle. Germline CDR1 reads SGHNT; CDR2 reads YYREEE (reference sequence). CDR3 length: 14 amino acids. CDR3 residues: CASSLKSCRRPQHF. In DNA form, the CDR3 reads TGTGCCAGCAGCTTGAAGTCGTGCCGGCGGCCCCAGCATTTT.

This clone occurred once. This chain uses TRBV9 with TRBJ2-3, with a possible D match to TRBD2 (5 bases). In germline, CDR1 is SGDLS, CDR2 YYNGEE. V lost 3 bases and J lost 0, with 8 bases in between. The CDR3 is 14 amino acids. Here the CDR3 DNA reads TGTGCCAGCAGCGGAGCGGATAGCACAGATACGCAGTATTTT. It encodes CASSGADSTDTQYF.

The DNA for the CDR3 is TGTGCCTGGAGTTGGGACAGGGAGCCTAATCAGCCCCAGCATTTT. Translated: CAWSWDREPNQPQHF. This chain joins TRBV30 and TRBJ1-5, with 9 nucleotides matching TRBD1. Germline V gene lookup returns CDR1 GTSNPN and CDR2 SVGIG (reference sequence). The CDR3 length is 15 residues. V was clipped by 2 bases and J by 4 bases; unmatched bases: 6.

The J gene is TRBJ1-5, the V gene TRBV28; 10 nucleotides agree with TRBD1. The CDR3 is made up of 14 amino acids. CDR1 and CDR2 from the germline V gene are MDHEN and SYDVKM. The ends lost 8 bases at V and 6 bases at J; junction bases unmatched: 7. The CDR3 sequence: CASGRDRGFQPQHF. Written as DNA, the CDR3 is TGTGCCAGCGGCCGGGACAGGGGATTTCAGCCCCAGCATTTT. Filled out from reference TRBV28 and TRBJ1-5, the complete variable domain reads DVKVTQSSRYLVKRTGEKVFLECVQDMDHENMFWYRQDPGLGLRLIYFSYDVKMKEKGDIPEGYSVSREKKERFSLILESASTNQTSMYLCASGRDRGFQPQHFGDGTRLSIL.

The V and J genes are TRBV2 and TRBJ2-5; 7 bases align to TRBD1. The CDR3 spans 15 residues. The junction had 12 bases not matched to a gene; V was cut back by 6 bases and J by 5 bases. CDR1 SNHLY and CDR2 FYNNEI come from the germline V gene. The CDR3 is CASSAGQDGLETQYF. The CDR3 bases are TGTGCCAGCAGCGCTGGACAGGACGGTTTGGAGACCCAGTACTTC.

The gene calls are TRBV5-1 and TRBJ2-1; 7 bases agree with TRBD1. J lost 5 bases, V lost 4 bases, and 3 bases had no gene match. The CDR3 totals 13 residues. Germline CDR1 reads SGHRS; CDR2 reads YFSETQ. CDR3 DNA sequence: TGCGCCAGCAGCCGACAGGGCGACAATGAGCAGTTCTTC. Its protein is CASSRQGDNEQFF. Variable domain in full (rest from reference TRBV5-1 and TRBJ2-1): KAGVTQTPRYLIKTRGQQVTLSCSPISGHRSVSWYQQTPGQGLQFLFEYFSETQRNKGNFPGRFSGRQFSNSRSEMNVSTLELGDSALYLCASSRQGDNEQFFGPGTRLTVL.

V gene TRBV14 combines with J gene TRBJ2-7; the D call may be TRBD1 or TRBD2 (6 bases each). CDR3 length: 14 amino acids. The V and J ends lost 0 bases and 6 bases respectively, with 12 bases between them. Germline CDR1 SGHDN, CDR2 FVKESK. The CDR3 nucleotides read TGTGCCAGCAGCCAAGAAACAGGGAGGCCCGAGCAGTACTTC. Protein: CASSQETGRPEQYF.

This chain links TRBV7-9 with TRBJ2-1; TRBD2 matches at 8 bases. This CDR3 has 15 amino acids. The V and J ends lost 3 bases and 1 base, in that order; junction bases with no gene match: 2. Germline assignment: CDR1 SEHNR and CDR2 FQNEAQ (reference sequence). CDR3 residues: CASSFSGISYNEQFF. The CDR3, as DNA: TGTGCCAGCAGCTTTAGCGGGATATCCTACAATGAGCAGTTCTTC.

The chain carries TRBV7-2 and TRBJ2-1, with D unclear. Germline CDR1 SGHTA, CDR2 FQGNSA. This CDR3 is built from 12 residues. With 1 base removed from V and 10 bases from J, the gap between germline ends came to 8 bases. The CDR3 region has the DNA TGTGCCAGCAGCTTAGATACACCCGAGCAGTTCTTC. This translates into CASSLDTPEQFF.